This T cell receptor beta chain was sequenced for a study of shared clonotypes between healthy human individuals. Study conclusions and caveats: It was expected that sequencing depth would affect clonotype sharing among donors.

The CDR3 runs to 15 residues. CDR1 and CDR2 (germline): SNHLY, FYNNEI. Trimming took 2 bases from V and 2 from J, leaving 13 bases between them. Naive CD8 cells comprised CD45RO-negative, CCR7-positively selected cells, excluding terminally differentiated effector memory CD45RA+ cells. This clone was picked up one time. Antigen: not known. Only in-frame clones appear in the TCRdb table, and some are missing; sequencing was by immunoSEQ multiplex PCR. The sample yields about 800,000 clones, around 96% seen once. The sequencing input was naive CD8+ T cells sorted from blood. The clonotype was recovered from a man aged 30 to 45 in good health. J is TRBJ2-7 and V is TRBV2; D is tentatively TRBD1 or TRBD2 (5 bases each). DNA for the CDR3: TGTGCCAGCAGTGAACGGACACGGGGTACCTACGAGCAGTACTTC. This gives the protein CASSERTRGTYEQYF.